This T cell receptor beta chain was captured in a study of shared clonotypes between healthy human individuals. Sorted-subset replicate PCR reactions contained roughly 210 ng DNA, corresponding to some 29,000 T cell genomes. The method was immunoSEQ multiplex PCR; TCRdb's version includes in-frame clones alone and lacks a portion of them. The table lists around 2.1 million clones, 90% to 97% of them singletons. About this clone itself: Antigen specificity is unknown.

Study results and limitations: Among a few donors, approximately 5% of naive CD4 clonotypes were found in common. There were few donors, and this limited the genetic and exposure-history diversity represented. Rarefaction showed sorted-subset sequencing was incomplete despite large depth.

The receptor was derived from a man aged 18 to 29 in good health. The sequencing input was naive CD4+ T cells sorted from blood. The subset here: CD45RA+ positively selected.

CDR3 DNA sequence: TGTGCCAGCAGCCCACTGACAGCATCCTACAATGAGCAGTTCTTC. Translation gives CASSPLTASYNEQFF. The V call is TRBV7-9, the J call TRBJ2-1; a possible D gene is TRBD1 (5 bases). In germline, CDR1 is SEHNR, CDR2 FQNEAQ (reference sequence). V lost 5 bases and J lost 1, with 12 bases in between. This CDR3 has 15 amino acids.